A single sample is the source of the 23 T cell receptor beta chains below, sequenced in a study of blood T cell repertoires in COVID-19 (TCRdb year 2020). Libraries were constructed by the immunoSEQ multiplex PCR assay. TCRdb provides this immuneACCESS table in a form limited to in-frame rearrangements. Some clones are lacking; in checked studies, under half of them reflect an unresolved V gene, and why the rest are absent is not known. The sample table holds about 190,000 clones, of which 84% were seen once. Around 20% of the sample goes to the ten largest clones. What was sequenced was peripheral blood. The receptor set was obtained from a human donor in a cohort sampled during active COVID-19.

The gene calls are TRBV2 and TRBJ2-5; 11 bases agree with TRBD2. This CDR3 is built from 15 residues. The V gene end was trimmed by 4 bases and the J gene end by 4 bases; junction bases not matched to a gene: 5. Per germline, CDR1 SNHLY and CDR2 FYNNEI. CDR3 protein: CASSGNSGGGETQYF. CDR3 DNA sequence: TGTGCCAGCAGTGGGAATAGCGGGGGGGGAGAGACCCAGTACTTC.

A note on this clone: The junction does not match germline at one end; this may be a read error. The rearrangement links TRBV6-1 to TRBJ1-1; D ambiguous. The CDR3 is 14 amino acids. Germline lookup yields CDR1 MNHNS and CDR2 SASEGT. CDR3: CASSEDIPGTEAFF. The CDR3 DNA follows: TGTGCCAGCAGCGAAGACATCCCAGGCACTGAAGCTTTCTTT.

This rearrangement joins TRBV5-8 to TRBJ1-2; 7 bases match TRBD1. With V trimmed by 0 bases and J by 6 bases, 11 bases remained unmatched. The CDR3 sequence is 16 residues long. Germline V gene lookup returns CDR1 SGHTS and CDR2 YDEGEE. CDR3 nucleotides: TGTGCCAGCAGCTTGGCCCAGCGAGACAGGGTACATGGCTACACCTTC. This encodes CASSLAQRDRVHGYTF.

The CDR3 DNA sequence: TGTGCCAGCAGCCAAGGGACAGGGGAAGAAAAACTGTTTTTT. This gives the protein CASSQGTGEEKLFF. The chain joins TRBV11-2 to TRBJ1-4; the match to TRBD1 covers 10 bases. Germline-derived CDR1 and CDR2 are SGHAT and FQNNGV. This CDR3 comprises 14 residues. V was pared by 5 bases and J by 8 bases, with 5 bases of the junction left unmatched.

The V and J genes are TRBV24-1 and TRBJ2-1; 9 nucleotides agree with TRBD1. The CDR3 loop spans 14 amino acids. J was trimmed by 9 bases and V by 3 bases; bases with no gene match: 5. Germline V lookup: CDR1 KGHDR, CDR2 SFDVKD. CDR3 DNA sequence: TGTGCCACCAGTGATAACAGGGGGCGCGGTGAGCAGTTCTTC. This translates into CATSDNRGRGEQFF.

This chain links TRBV27 with TRBJ2-1, with D possibly TRBD1 on 6 matching bases. The CDR3 has 14 amino acids. CDR1 and CDR2 (germline): MNHEY, SMNVEV (reference sequence). Trimming pared 5 bases from V and 7 bases from J, leaving 15 bases between. CDR3 amino acids: CASSLTDSRNEQFF. The CDR3 DNA sequence: TGTGCCAGCAGTCTGACGGACAGCCGAAATGAGCAGTTCTTC.

The chain combines TRBV19 with TRBJ2-7; TRBD1 agrees at 8 bases. The CDR3 totals 15 residues. Germline CDR1 is LNHDA and CDR2 is SQIVND (reference sequence). The V segment lost 6 bases and the J segment 0 bases; nucleotides outside the gene matches: 7. This chain's CDR3 is CASSTGTGNSYEQYF. In DNA form, the CDR3 reads TGTGCCAGTAGCACCGGGACAGGCAACTCCTACGAGCAGTACTTC.

The CDR3 here is CASKPGQNTEAFF. In DNA form, the CDR3 reads TGTGCCAGCAAACCGGGACAGAACACTGAAGCTTTCTTT. The chain has TRBV6-5 and TRBJ1-1; perhaps TRBD1 as D (6 bases). There are 13 residues in the CDR3. V gave up 7 bases and J gave up 1 base, with 10 bases separating them. The V gene's germline CDR1 is MNHEY and CDR2 SVGAGI.

The V and J genes are TRBV19 and TRBJ1-5, with unresolved D. Looked up from germline, CDR1 is LNHDA and CDR2 is SQIVND (reference sequence). CDR3 size: 16 residues. V gave up 2 bases and J gave up 2 bases, with 13 bases separating them. The CDR3 sequence: CASSILMGEGNQPQHF. Written as DNA, the CDR3 is TGTGCCAGTAGTATACTGATGGGAGAGGGCAATCAGCCCCAGCATTTT.

This chain connects TRBV21-1 to TRBJ1-5; the table's D call of TRBD1 was not tested on the DNA. TRBV21-1 is designated a pseudogene. The CDR3 sequence is 16 residues long. The CDR3 loop is CASSKGPGDSNQPQHF. The CDR3 coding sequence is TGTGCCAGCAGCAAAGGTCCAGGGGATAGCAATCAGCCCCAGCATTTT.

The chain couples TRBV6-4 to TRBJ2-2, with a possible D match to TRBD2 (5 bases). This CDR3 spans 15 amino acids. V dropped 5 bases and J dropped 1 base, with 11 bases sitting between them. Germline V lookup: CDR1 MRHNA, CDR2 SNTAGT. The CDR3 reads CASSQSAGNTGELFF. The CDR3 coding sequence is TGTGCCAGCAGTCAATCTGCGGGGAACACCGGGGAGCTGTTTTTT.

The J gene is TRBJ1-5, the V gene TRBV2; D may be TRBD1 (5 bases). V was clipped by 3 bases and J by 7 bases, with 19 bases between them. The V gene's germline CDR1 is SNHLY and CDR2 FYNNEI. The CDR3 has 16 residues. The CDR3 spells CASSDTQWGVGQPQHF. DNA of the CDR3: TGTGCCAGCAGTGATACTCAGTGGGGGGTGGGACAGCCCCAGCATTTT.

The chain is built from TRBV27 and TRBJ2-3; perhaps TRBD1 as D (5 bases). CDR3 length equals 13 residues. CDR1 and CDR2 from the germline V gene are MNHEY and SMNVEV (reference sequence). V gave up 3 bases and J gave up 3 bases, with 7 bases separating them. The chain's CDR3 is CASSLAGTDTQYF. CDR3 bases: TGTGCCAGCAGTTTGGCAGGGACAGATACGCAGTATTTT.

The chain is built from TRBV5-1 and TRBJ1-4; D is undetermined. This CDR3 is built from 13 residues. Germline CDR1 SGHRS, CDR2 YFSETQ. Trimming removed 7 bases at V and 5 bases at J, with 12 bases between. The CDR3 is CASAVTGNEKLFF. The CDR3 bases are TGCGCCAGCGCGGTAACGGGAAATGAAAAACTGTTTTTT.

The V and J genes are TRBV29-1 and TRBJ2-2; D perhaps matches TRBD2 (6 bases). Trimming took 4 bases from V and 6 from J, leaving 18 bases between them. The CDR3 is 15 residues long. Germline values: CDR1 SQVTM, CDR2 ANQGSEA. CDR3 sequence reads: CSVGRDSDSAGELFF. The CDR3 DNA reads TGCAGCGTTGGACGGGACTCAGATTCCGCCGGGGAGCTGTTTTTT.

The chain recombines TRBV2 with TRBJ1-1, with TRBD1 as a possible D gene (5 bases). Trimming removed 5 bases at V and 3 bases at J, with 7 bases between. Germline-derived CDR1 and CDR2 are SNHLY and FYNNEI. The CDR3 is 12 amino acids. The CDR3 reads CASSWGDTEAFF. CDR3 DNA sequence: TGTGCCAGCAGTTGGGGGGACACTGAAGCTTTCTTT.

The chain employs TRBV5-6 and TRBJ2-6; D may be TRBD1 (5 bases). Germline loops: CDR1 SGHDT, CDR2 YYEEEE. V was trimmed by 2 bases and J by 2 bases, leaving 8 bases between them. This CDR3 is 15 amino acids long. CDR3 loop: CASSLRGAGANVLTF. In nucleotides, the CDR3 is TGTGCCAGCAGCTTAAGGGGCGCTGGGGCCAACGTCCTGACTTTC.

The chain links TRBV7-9 to TRBJ1-3; D not certain. The germline V and J ends were trimmed by 5 bases and 4 bases, with 15 bases remaining between them. The germline V gene has CDR1 SEHNR and CDR2 FQNEAQ (reference sequence). The CDR3 has 15 amino acids. CDR3 region: CASSPPFRYGNTIYF. Here the CDR3 DNA reads TGTGCCAGCAGCCCGCCATTTAGATACGGAAACACCATATATTTT. Looking up the rest from reference TRBV7-9 and TRBJ1-3 gives the full variable domain: DTGVSQNPRHKITKRGQNVTFRCDPISEHNRLYWYRQTLGQGPEFLTYFQNEAQLEKSRLLSDRFSAERPKGSFSTLEIQRTEQGDSAMYLCASSPPFRYGNTIYFGEGSWLTVV.

The rearrangement joins TRBV3-1 (or the pseudogene TRBV3-2) to TRBJ2-4, with 9 bases identical to TRBD2. From germline, CDR1 is LGHDT and CDR2 YNNKEL (reference sequence). V shed 6 bases and J 0 bases; nucleotides not matched to a gene: 12. This CDR3 region has 18 residues. The CDR3 is CASSLSGRSSLAKNIQYF. Written as DNA, the CDR3 is TGTGCCAGCAGTCTTAGCGGGAGATCCTCTCTAGCCAAAAACATTCAGTACTTC.

The chain carries TRBV28 and TRBJ2-5; 7 bases line up with TRBD2. The CDR3 sequence is 14 residues long. The germline V gene encodes CDR1 MDHEN and CDR2 SYDVKM. V trimming: 2 bases; J trimming: 9 bases; junction bases outside the gene matches: 9. CDR3 residues: CASSLAGAGRAQYF. The CDR3 bases are TGTGCCAGCAGTTTAGCGGGAGCGGGAAGGGCCCAGTACTTC.

Details on this clone: A read error may explain this, as a much larger clone is one base away. The rearrangement joins TRBV3-1 (or the pseudogene TRBV3-2) to TRBJ1-6; D unresolved. The V end was cut by 1 base, the J end by 5 bases, with 6 bases between. This CDR3 has 14 residues. Germline CDR1 and CDR2: LGHDT and YNNKEL (reference sequence). CDR3 nucleotides: TGTGCCAGCAGCCAAGGACTGGATAATTCACCCCTCCACTTT. This codes for CASSQGLDNSPLHF.

This clone was picked up a small number of times. This chain connects TRBV19 to TRBJ2-1, with TRBD1 matching 7 bases. V was clipped by 9 bases and J by 3 bases; unmatched bases: 5. The germline V gene encodes CDR1 LNHDA and CDR2 SQIVND (reference sequence). CDR3 size: 13 residues. The CDR3 DNA sequence: TGTGCCAGCGGGACAGTTATCTACAATGAGCAGTTCTTC. Its protein product is CASGTVIYNEQFF.

The V gene is TRBV2, the J gene TRBJ2-5, with D possibly matching TRBD1 (5 bases). The CDR3 runs to 15 residues. Trimming took 7 bases from V and 2 from J, leaving 17 bases between them. CDR1 is SNHLY, CDR2 FYNNEI, per germline. The CDR3 DNA reads as TGTGCCAGCAAAAATTGGACAATCCCTCAAGAGACCCAGTACTTC. This codes for CASKNWTIPQETQYF.